The present entry profiles one T cell receptor (beta chain) with its context. Germline CDR1 and CDR2: MDHEN and SYDVKM. The CDR3 totals 15 residues. Trimming took 2 bases from V and 0 from J, leaving 8 bases between them. Repertoires were generated with immunoSEQ multiplex PCR, while TCRdb's copy carries only in-frame clones and drops some. The sample has approximately 68,000 clones, roughly 91% seen once. The data were obtained in a study of blood T cell repertoires in COVID-19. The TCR sequence derives from a man aged 45-65 years with active COVID-19. Sequences were obtained from peripheral blood. This chain links TRBV28 with TRBJ1-3; no reliable D call. The CDR3 sequence: CASSLRPSSGNTIYF. CDR3 nucleotide sequence: TGTGCCAGCAGTTTACGCCCGAGCTCTGGAAACACCATATATTTT.